A selection of T cell receptor beta chains follows, all from one sample in a study of T cells after yellow fever vaccination. Each CDR3 protein gets one entry after TCRdb re-called the 5' RACE reads with MiXCR. Of approximately 600,000 distinct CDR3 sequences in the sample, 12% are singletons; the top ten hold 15%. The material sequenced was PBMCs, taken on the day of the yellow fever booster vaccination. All receptors derive from a man aged 25-40 years who received the YFV17D yellow fever vaccine. The CDR3 runs from the conserved cysteine through the conserved F or W. Fields, in order: CDR3 protein, CDR3 DNA, clone size, J gene, D gene, V gene. The D gene is left open where the match is weak. Size is stated for part of the rows, as once, few or many counts, or as a class when the clone is expanded.

CASTLAGAGTQETQYF	TGTGCCAGCACATTAGCGGGAGCGGGGACCCAAGAGACCCAGTACTTC	.	TRBJ2-5	TRBD2	TRBV6-2/TRBV6-3
CASSVGLAGGPSRTYNEQFF	TGCGCCAGCAGCGTGGGACTAGCGGGAGGGCCGTCCAGAACCTACAATGAGCAGTTCTTC	.	TRBJ2-1	TRBD2	TRBV5-1
CASSLMSGNAGELFF	TGTGCCAGCAGCTTAATGAGCGGGAACGCCGGGGAGCTGTTTTTT	.	TRBJ2-2	TRBD2	TRBV7-2
CSVKGLRSSYEQYF	TGCAGCGTAAAGGGACTGCGGAGCTCCTACGAGCAGTACTTC	few	TRBJ2-7	.	TRBV29-1
CASSSNPTSGRNEQFF	TGTGCCAGCAGCTCCAACCCGACTAGCGGGAGGAATGAGCAGTTCTTC	few	TRBJ2-1	TRBD2	TRBV7-3
CASSLALLAGFTDTQYF	TGTGCCAGCAGCTTAGCGCTACTAGCGGGCTTCACAGATACGCAGTATTTT	few	TRBJ2-3	TRBD2	TRBV7-2
CASKDLTGELFF	TGTGCCAGCAAGGACCTCACCGGGGAGCTGTTTTTT	.	TRBJ2-2	.	TRBV6-5
CASSLYGRRNEQFF	TGTGCCAGCAGCTTATACGGGCGGCGGAATGAGCAGTTCTTC	.	TRBJ2-1	.	TRBV7-2
CASSTHRGRGPTEAFF	TGTGCCAGCAGCACCCACAGGGGGCGAGGTCCCACTGAAGCTTTCTTT	many	TRBJ1-1	.	TRBV21-1
CASSYGLAGGASYEQYF	TGTGCCAGCAGCTACGGACTAGCGGGAGGCGCTTCCTACGAGCAGTACTTC	.	TRBJ2-7	TRBD2	TRBV7-9
CASSMSYNEQFF	TGTGCCAGCAGCATGTCCTACAATGAGCAGTTCTTC	few	TRBJ2-1	.	TRBV5-4
CASSGARSPLHF	TGTGCCAGCAGTGGTGCGAGATCACCCCTCCACTTT	many	TRBJ1-6	.	TRBV2
CATSREGNGGELFF	TGTGCCACCAGCAGAGAGGGGAACGGCGGGGAGCTGTTTTTT	few	TRBJ2-2	.	TRBV15
CSARRGGSSYNEQFF	TGCAGTGCTAGACGGGGGGGGAGCTCCTACAATGAGCAGTTCTTC	.	TRBJ2-1	TRBD2	TRBV20-1
CSASGSDSGNTIYF	TGCAGTGCTAGTGGTTCAGACTCTGGAAACACCATATATTTT	many	TRBJ1-3	.	TRBV20-1
CASSAAGTNEQFF	TGTGCCAGCTCTGCAGCGGGAACCAATGAGCAGTTCTTC	many	TRBJ2-1	TRBD2	TRBV6-6
CASSVAGSEVYEQYF	TGTGCCAGCAGCGTAGCGGGCTCCGAGGTCTACGAGCAGTACTTC	.	TRBJ2-7	.	TRBV9
CASSPVLAGDSYEQYF	TGTGCCAGCAGCCCCGTCCTGGCGGGAGATTCCTACGAGCAGTACTTC	few	TRBJ2-7	TRBD2	TRBV7-9
CASSPAGPAAWDTQYF	TGTGCCAGCAGCCCCGCGGGCCCAGCGGCGTGGGATACGCAGTATTTT	.	TRBJ2-3	.	TRBV5-5
CASSQAGRGNQPQHF	TGTGCCAGCAGCCAAGCGGGACGGGGGAATCAGCCCCAGCATTTT	.	TRBJ1-5	.	TRBV3-1
CASSPGTGSYSNQPQHF	TGCGCCAGCAGCCCCGGGACAGGGTCGTATAGCAATCAGCCCCAGCATTTT	few	TRBJ1-5	TRBD1	TRBV5-1
CASSHQGGETQYF	TGTGCCAGCAGCCACCAGGGCGGGGAGACCCAGTACTTC	few	TRBJ2-5	.	TRBV4-2
CASSFGRSSYEQYF	TGTGCCAGCAGCTTTGGAAGGAGCTCCTACGAGCAGTACTTC	few	TRBJ2-7	.	TRBV7-2
CASSPLQYTQYF	TGTGCCAGCAGCCCGCTGCAATATACGCAGTATTTT	.	TRBJ2-3	.	TRBV5-8
CASSNQGKGETDTQYF	TGTGCCAGCAGCAACCAAGGCAAAGGGGAAACAGATACGCAGTATTTT	.	TRBJ2-3	.	TRBV7-6
CAGAVGGEYEQYF	TGTGCCGGGGCGGTAGGGGGAGAATACGAGCAGTACTTC	.	TRBJ2-7	.	TRBV5-4
CASSQVTSGNEQFF	TGTGCCAGCAGCCAAGTGACTAGCGGCAATGAGCAGTTCTTC	few	TRBJ2-1	TRBD2	TRBV14
CASTSLGAVQETQYF	TGTGCCAGCACCTCACTCGGGGCGGTCCAAGAGACCCAGTACTTC	.	TRBJ2-5	.	TRBV7-9
CASSWGGNTGELFF	TGCGCCAGCAGCTGGGGGGGGAACACCGGGGAGCTGTTTTTT	.	TRBJ2-2	TRBD2	TRBV5-1
CASSYSFTTVQETQYF	TGTGCCAGCAGTTACTCTTTCACGACAGTCCAAGAGACCCAGTACTTC	.	TRBJ2-5	.	TRBV6-5
CASSLALTSGNYNEQFF	TGCGCCAGCAGCTTGGCCTTGACTAGCGGGAACTACAATGAGCAGTTCTTC	few	TRBJ2-1	TRBD2	TRBV5-1
CASSPRGGGGQPQHF	TGTGCCAGCAGCCCGAGGGGGGGCGGAGGTCAGCCCCAGCATTTT	.	TRBJ1-5	.	TRBV6-1
CASSRLLAGRHYEQYF	TGTGCCAGCAGTCGACTTCTAGCGGGACGCCACTACGAGCAGTACTTC	.	TRBJ2-7	TRBD2	TRBV7-9
CASSLGRPRYGGYTF	TGCGCCAGCAGCTTGGGCCGGCCTCGCTATGGTGGCTACACCTTC	few	TRBJ1-2	.	TRBV5-1
CASSHPRYEQFF	TGCGCCAGCAGCCACCCCCGCTATGAGCAGTTCTTC	.	TRBJ2-1	.	TRBV4-1
CASTQLTSGRVEQYF	TGTGCCAGCACCCAACTTACTAGCGGGAGGGTCGAGCAGTACTTC	.	TRBJ2-7	TRBD2	TRBV7-9
CASRLRDRGLYEQYF	TGTGCCAGCAGGCTCCGGGACAGGGGGCTCTACGAGCAGTACTTC	few	TRBJ2-7	TRBD1	TRBV6-5
CSATGQTYGYTF	TGCAGTGCTACGGGACAGACATATGGCTACACCTTC	few	TRBJ1-2	TRBD1	TRBV20-1
CASSHSISQPQHF	TGTGCCAGCAGCCATTCGATCAGCCAGCCCCAGCATTTT	few	TRBJ1-5	.	TRBV3-1
CASTNNRDTLPQYF	TGCGCCAGCACCAACAACCGGGACACCCTGCCCCAGTACTTC	.	TRBJ2-5	.	TRBV5-1
CASRYRDGFNSPLHF	TGTGCCAGCAGATACCGGGACGGCTTCAATTCACCCCTCCACTTT	.	TRBJ1-6	.	TRBV2
CASSFPPSGSYNEQFF	TGTGCCAGCAGCTTCCCCCCCAGCGGGAGCTACAATGAGCAGTTCTTC	few	TRBJ2-1	TRBD2	TRBV11-2
CSVDRDRGAGEQFF	TGCAGCGTTGATAGGGACAGGGGAGCGGGTGAGCAGTTCTTC	many	TRBJ2-1	TRBD1	TRBV29-1
CASSMQSRGRSTQYF	TGTGCCAGCAGTATGCAGTCCAGAGGACGCAGTACGCAGTATTTT	.	TRBJ2-3	.	TRBV27
CASSPSGAGGGEQFF	TGTGCCAGCAGCCCTAGCGGGGCGGGAGGAGGTGAGCAGTTCTTC	.	TRBJ2-1	TRBD2	TRBV7-8
CASKAGGPTGELFF	TGTGCCAGCAAAGCGGGAGGGCCCACCGGGGAGCTGTTTTTT	.	TRBJ2-2	TRBD2	TRBV3-1
CASSVDPGLSYEQYF	TGTGCCAGCAGCGTGGACCCGGGCCTCTCCTACGAGCAGTACTTC	few	TRBJ2-7	.	TRBV9
CASKQGTSGDTGELFF	TGTGCCAGCAAGCAGGGGACTAGCGGGGACACCGGGGAGCTGTTTTTT	few	TRBJ2-2	TRBD2	TRBV6-2/TRBV6-3
CSARSAGFQETQYF	TGCAGTGCTAGATCCGCAGGGTTCCAAGAGACCCAGTACTTC	few	TRBJ2-5	.	TRBV20-1
CASSYQRLDTQYF	TGTGCCAGCAGTTACCAGAGGCTAGATACGCAGTATTTT	.	TRBJ2-3	.	TRBV6-5
CSVEETSSEQYF	TGCAGCGTTGAAGAGACTAGCTCCGAGCAGTACTTC	.	TRBJ2-7	TRBD2	TRBV29-1